The rows below give T cell receptor beta chains drawn from one sample of a study of blood T cells in healthy people across ages. TCRdb re-analysed the 5' RACE reads in MiXCR, keeping a single row per CDR3 protein. The table includes roughly 680,000 distinct CDR3 sequences, around 45% detected once. The sequenced sample consisted of blood. The receptor set was obtained from a woman aged 60-75 years in good health. Each CDR3 is given with its conserved first and last residue. Fields, in order: V gene, clone size, J gene, D gene, CDR3 protein, CDR3 DNA. The D gene is left open where the match is weak. Size is omitted from some rows. Given values are once, few, many or a class for expanded clones.

TRBV12-3/TRBV12-4	few	TRBJ2-7	.	CASSPRVAYEQYF	TGTGCCAGCAGTCCTAGGGTTGCCTACGAGCAGTACTTC
TRBV7-2	.	TRBJ2-1	.	CASSAMMTEQFF	TGTGCCAGCAGCGCGATGATGACTGAGCAGTTCTTC
TRBV29-1	.	TRBJ2-7	TRBD2	CSVATSGRASEQYF	TGCAGCGTTGCTACGAGCGGGAGGGCCAGTGAGCAGTACTTC
TRBV25-1	.	TRBJ1-1	.	CASKTRANTEAFF	TGTGCCAGCAAGACAAGGGCGAACACTGAAGCTTTCTTT
TRBV9	.	TRBJ2-3	TRBD2	CASSSRGSGSDTQYF	TGTGCCAGCAGCTCCCGGGGGAGCGGGAGTGATACGCAGTATTTT
TRBV20-1	.	TRBJ2-5	TRBD2	CSAHSGGLETQYF	TGCAGTGCCCATTCGGGGGGGTTGGAGACCCAGTACTTC
TRBV29-1	.	TRBJ2-3	TRBD2	CSEILAGTDTQYF	TGCAGCGAGATCCTAGCGGGCACAGATACGCAGTATTTT
TRBV7-9	.	TRBJ1-2	TRBD1	CASNTGGYGYTF	TGTGCCAGCAACACAGGGGGCTATGGCTACACCTTC
TRBV28	few	TRBJ1-2	TRBD1	CASSLRGPGLYGYTF	TGTGCCAGCAGTTTGAGGGGGCCGGGACTCTATGGCTACACCTTC
TRBV7-9	few	TRBJ2-3	TRBD2	CASSMTSPSTDTQYF	TGTGCCAGCAGCATGACTAGCCCCTCCACAGATACGCAGTATTTT
TRBV20-1	.	TRBJ2-1	TRBD1	CSARQTGSGEQFF	TGCAGTGCTAGGCAGACAGGGAGTGGTGAGCAGTTCTTC
TRBV7-9	few	TRBJ1-2	.	CASSLGDTGFEGYTF	TGTGCCAGCAGCTTAGGGGACACCGGCTTCGAGGGCTACACCTTC
TRBV7-3	.	TRBJ1-6	.	CASSDGNSNSPLHF	TGTGCCAGCAGCGACGGAAATAGTAATTCACCCCTCCACTTT
TRBV7-2	.	TRBJ2-3	.	CASSLGQTPSTDTRYF	TGTGCCAGCAGCTTAGGACAGACCCCCTCAACAGATACGCGGTATTTT
TRBV5-1	.	TRBJ2-1	TRBD2	CASSLGPAGVVNEQFF	TGCGCCAGCAGCTTGGGGCCAGCGGGAGTTGTTAATGAGCAGTTCTTC
TRBV28	.	TRBJ2-7	.	CASSFDSLRYEQYF	TGTGCCAGCAGTTTCGACAGCCTTCGCTACGAGCAGTACTTC
TRBV24-1	.	TRBJ2-3	TRBD2	CATSDIRTSGSTDTQYF	TGTGCCACCAGTGATATCCGGACTAGCGGTAGCACAGATACGCAGTATTTT
TRBV7-3	.	TRBJ2-1	.	CASSLFRDRGRTSGSPNEQFF	TGTGCCAGCAGCTTGTTCCGGGACAGGGGGCGGACTAGCGGGAGCCCCAATGAGCAGTTCTTC
TRBV20-1	.	TRBJ2-1	.	CSARGGRSSYNEQFF	TGCAGTGCTAGGGGCGGGCGAAGCTCCTACAATGAGCAGTTCTTC
TRBV9	.	TRBJ2-1	TRBD2	CASSASWGTSKPEQFF	TGTGCCAGCAGCGCCTCATGGGGGACTAGTAAGCCTGAGCAGTTCTTC
TRBV6-4	few	TRBJ2-2	TRBD1	CASSAQGAWNTGELFF	TGTGCCAGCAGTGCTCAGGGGGCCTGGAACACCGGGGAGCTGTTTTTT
TRBV29-1	many	TRBJ2-5	TRBD2	CSVETSGRLIETQYF	TGCAGCGTTGAGACTAGCGGGAGGCTTATTGAGACCCAGTACTTC
TRBV20-1	.	TRBJ2-5	TRBD1	CSAVGQDQETQYF	TGCAGTGCAGTCGGACAGGACCAAGAGACCCAGTACTTC
TRBV20-1	.	TRBJ2-7	.	CSARDLILADEQYF	TGCAGTGCTAGAGATCTGATTTTGGCCGACGAGCAGTACTTC
TRBV24-1	.	TRBJ2-5	.	CATSEGPMETQYF	TGTGCCACCAGTGAGGGTCCCATGGAGACCCAGTACTTC
TRBV9	.	TRBJ2-6	.	CASSVLGGATSGANVLTF	TGTGCCAGCAGCGTACTGGGGGGGGCCACCTCTGGGGCCAACGTCCTGACTTTC
TRBV29-1	few	TRBJ2-1	.	CSGSSELGNEQFF	TGCAGCGGATCTAGCGAGTTGGGCAATGAGCAGTTCTTC
TRBV7-9	.	TRBJ2-1	TRBD2	CASSYLPGLAGGGNEQFF	TGTGCCAGCAGCTACCTGCCTGGACTAGCGGGAGGAGGAAATGAGCAGTTCTTC
TRBV2	.	TRBJ2-7	TRBD1	CASTGQGGTSEQYF	TGTGCCAGCACCGGACAGGGGGGTACGAGCGAGCAGTACTTC
TRBV20-1	.	TRBJ1-1	.	CSARGQVVGGTEAFF	TGCAGTGCTAGGGGGCAGGTCGTCGGGGGCACTGAAGCTTTCTTT
TRBV29-1	.	TRBJ2-7	.	CSLREFNEQYF	TGCAGCCTACGGGAGTTCAATGAGCAGTACTTC
TRBV7-9	many	TRBJ2-5	TRBD2	CASSSRTSGRRETQYF	TGTGCCAGCAGCTCCCGGACTAGCGGGAGGCGGGAGACCCAGTACTTC
TRBV29-1	few	TRBJ2-7	.	CSVAPGTDLYEQYF	TGCAGCGTTGCCCCCGGGACCGATCTGTACGAGCAGTACTTC
TRBV7-6	.	TRBJ2-3	TRBD2	CASSLRLAGEGTDTQYF	TGTGCCAGCAGCTTAAGACTGGCGGGAGAGGGCACAGATACGCAGTATTTT
TRBV6-1	.	TRBJ2-7	.	CASSRNIGTLVEQYF	TGTGCCAGCAGTAGGAACATCGGCACTCTCGTCGAGCAGTACTTC
TRBV7-2	.	TRBJ2-3	TRBD2	CASSSETSGRATQYF	TGTGCCAGCAGCTCAGAGACTAGCGGGAGAGCAACGCAGTATTTT
TRBV28	.	TRBJ2-7	.	CASSFGGSGFYEQYF	TGTGCCAGCAGTTTCGGTGGGTCAGGCTTCTACGAGCAGTACTTC
TRBV5-1	few	TRBJ2-4	TRBD2	CASSLPLLAENIQYF	TGCGCCAGCAGCTTGCCTTTACTAGCGGAAAACATTCAGTACTTC
TRBV28	once	TRBJ2-7	TRBD1	CACSTTGGPSYEQYF	TGTGCCTGCAGTACCACAGGGGGCCCTTCCTACGAGCAGTACTTC
TRBV24-1	.	TRBJ2-7	TRBD1	CATSAMDRGEYEQYF	TGTGCCACCAGTGCCATGGACAGGGGAGAATACGAGCAGTACTTC
TRBV7-2	many	TRBJ2-7	.	CASSLAWGEQYF	TGTGCCAGCAGCTTAGCGTGGGGCGAGCAGTACTTC
TRBV27	many	TRBJ2-7	.	CASSLSSDYEQYF	TGTGCCAGCAGTTTAAGTTCTGATTACGAGCAGTACTTC
TRBV5-1	many	TRBJ2-3	.	CASGDGATDTQYF	TGCGCCAGCGGGGACGGAGCCACAGATACGCAGTATTTT
TRBV5-5	.	TRBJ2-7	.	CASSNVGQNYEQYF	TGTGCCAGCAGCAACGTCGGACAGAACTACGAGCAGTACTTC
TRBV6-6	many	TRBJ2-3	TRBD2	CASMRLAGDTDTQYF	TGTGCCAGCATGCGTCTAGCGGGAGATACAGATACGCAGTATTTT
TRBV7-6	.	TRBJ2-5	TRBD2	CASSLSAGGPSLETQYF	TGTGCCAGCAGCTTATCAGCGGGAGGGCCCTCGTTGGAGACCCAGTACTTC
TRBV19	.	TRBJ2-6	TRBD1	CASSRGDRGLGANVLTF	TGTGCCAGTAGCAGAGGGGACAGGGGGCTTGGGGCCAACGTCCTGACTTTC
TRBV10-1	.	TRBJ2-5	.	CASKTQGPDRETQYF	TGCGCCAGCAAGACACAGGGACCGGATCGAGAGACCCAGTACTTC
TRBV27	.	TRBJ1-6	TRBD1	CASGDRVDSPLHF	TGTGCCAGCGGCGACAGGGTGGATTCACCCCTCCACTTT
TRBV5-1	few	TRBJ2-5	TRBD1	CASSRGQPYNEQYF	TGCGCCAGCAGCCGGGGACAGCCGTACAATGAGCAGTACTTC
TRBV25-1	.	TRBJ2-7	.	CASSEYWAGDEQYF	TGTGCCAGCAGTGAATATTGGGCAGGGGACGAGCAGTACTTC
TRBV2	.	TRBJ1-2	.	CASRERGYGYTF	TGTGCCAGCAGGGAACGTGGTTATGGCTACACCTTC
TRBV6-1	.	TRBJ2-6	.	CASSRLTGRTGANVLTF	TGTGCCTCCTCGAGGTTAACAGGGAGGACTGGGGCCAACGTCCTGACTTTC
TRBV3-1	.	TRBJ1-1	.	CVSSQDGRGSAEAFF	TGTGTCAGCAGCCAAGATGGTCGGGGGTCGGCTGAAGCTTTCTTT
TRBV7-2	few	TRBJ1-6	.	CASSDGQLYNSPLHF	TGTGCCAGCAGCGACGGACAGTTGTATAATTCACCCCTCCACTTT
TRBV12-3/TRBV12-4	.	TRBJ2-3	.	CASNPRGRLDTQYF	TGTGCCAGCAACCCTAGAGGGAGATTAGATACGCAGTATTTT
TRBV20-1	few	TRBJ2-1	.	CSARDGRGGSEQFF	TGCAGTGCTAGAGATGGGAGGGGGGGGAGTGAGCAGTTCTTC
TRBV7-2	once	TRBJ2-2	.	CASSRTGGRTGELFF	TGTGCCAGCAGCCGAACCGGGGGGCGCACCGGGGAGCTGTTTTTT
TRBV20-1	.	TRBJ2-3	.	CSAIKTDTQYF	TGCAGTGCTATTAAAACAGATACGCAGTATTTT
TRBV24-1	few	TRBJ1-2	.	CATSDSPNYGYTF	TGTGCCACCAGTGATTCGCCTAACTATGGCTACACCTTC